The 27 T cell receptor beta chains below all came from one sample that was sequenced in a study of metastatic and nonmetastatic thyroid tumors. Using MiXCR, TCRdb re-called clones from the PCR reads. The repertoire holds around 37,000 clones, with about 20% as singletons. Ahead of thyroid surgery, no patient had received treatment of any kind. Sample: blood. The receptors here all came from a female donor with papillary thyroid cancer or a benign thyroid nodule (not recorded which). Some clones in this sample may be carry-over from other donors' samples.

This clone is medium-sized. The rearrangement links TRBV6-1 to TRBJ1-5, with a tentative D call TRBD1 (5 bases). The CDR3 totals 13 residues. The ends were cut back, 7 bases at V and 4 bases at J, with 11 bases in the middle. Germline-derived CDR1 and CDR2 are MNHNS and SASEGT. CDR3 loop: CASIGHLNQPQHF. In DNA, the CDR3 is TGTGCCAGCATTGGACACCTAAATCAGCCCCAGCATTTT.

In the case of this clone: Since a much larger clone is just one base distant, this may be a read error. The V call is TRBV24-1, the J call TRBJ2-7, with 7 bases identical to TRBD2. CDR1 KGHDR and CDR2 SFDVKD come from the germline V gene. V shed 5 bases and J 4 bases; nucleotides not matched to a gene: 13. This CDR3 has 16 amino acids. The DNA for the CDR3 is TGTGCCACCAGTGGGGTCGGCCAAGCGGGATGGTACGAGCAGTACTTC. Translating it yields CATSGVGQAGWYEQYF.

This clone was found a few times. The gene calls are TRBV6-2 or TRBV6-3 and TRBJ2-6; possibly TRBD1 or TRBD2 for D (5 bases each). CDR3 length: 18 amino acids. Deletions cut 7 bases from V and 0 bases from J, with 19 bases between. Germline V lookup: CDR1 MNHEY, CDR2 SVGEGT. CDR3 amino acids: CASNFLPGQNSGANVLTF. In DNA, the CDR3 is TGTGCCAGCAACTTTCTGCCGGGGCAGAACTCTGGGGCCAACGTCCTGACTTTC.

This clone was counted a few times. Just one base apart from a much larger clone, this may be a read error. The conserved final phenylalanine or tryptophan is absent from the CDR3, which likely points to a read error. The chain has TRBV9 and TRBJ2-1, with 14 nucleotides matching TRBD2. Losses at the gene ends were 2 bases for V and 8 bases for J; bases not matched to a gene: 9. This CDR3 comprises 17 residues. Germline CDR1 reads SGDLS; CDR2 reads YYNGEE. The CDR3 protein is CASSVGTSGRLRDEQFL. CDR3 DNA: TGTGCCAGCAGCGTGGGGACTAGCGGGAGACTCAGGGATGAGCAGTTCCTC.

Here the CDR3 DNA reads TGCGCCAGCAGCCTGTCCTTTGAGGGACCAGACTATGGCTACACCTTC. This sequence encodes CASSLSFEGPDYGYTF. V is TRBV4-1 and J is TRBJ1-2; D possibly corresponds to TRBD1 (5 bases). The CDR3 length is 16 residues. V was shortened by 4 bases and J by 3 bases, with 18 bases between the two germline ends. Germline CDR1 MGHRA, CDR2 YSYEKL.

This clone was seen many times. The chain uses TRBV20-1 and TRBJ2-2; 16 bases agree with TRBD2. The J segment lost 2 bases and the V segment lost 6 bases, leaving 6 bases of the junction unmatched. The CDR3 is 17 residues long. Germline V gene data show CDR1 as DFQATT and CDR2 as SNEGSKA (reference sequence). CDR3 sequence: CSAPGLAGGVNTGELFF. The CDR3 coding sequence is TGCAGTGCACCGGGACTAGCGGGAGGGGTTAACACCGGGGAGCTGTTTTTT.

Concerning this clone itself: This may be a read error: a much more frequent sequence differs by one nucleotide. Other DNA variants within this sample encode the same CDR3. The chain recombines TRBV7-3 with TRBJ1-1; 8 bases match TRBD1. The CDR3 length is 14 residues. Looked up from germline, CDR1 is SGHTA and CDR2 is FQGTGA. V gave up 5 bases and J gave up 4 bases; unmatched junction bases: 6. The CDR3 sequence is CASSPQGAGTEAFF. The CDR3 region has the DNA TGTGCCAGCAGCCCTCAGGGGGCAGGCACTGAAGCTTTCTTT.

This clone was seen many times. The rearrangement uses TRBV27 and TRBJ2-7; D not certain. The CDR3 runs to 15 residues. Trimming cost V 1 base and J 5 bases, with 15 bases left between them. Germline loops: CDR1 MNHEY, CDR2 SMNVEV (reference sequence). For the CDR3, the DNA is TGTGCCAGCAGTTTATGGTCAGAGCGAGGCAACGAGCAGTACTTC. Translated: CASSLWSERGNEQYF.

V usage is TRBV7-2 and J usage is TRBJ2-5; 7 nucleotides align to TRBD2. The V gene's germline CDR1 is SGHTA and CDR2 FQGNSA. V trimming: 2 bases; J trimming: 4 bases; junction bases outside the gene matches: 4. CDR3 length equals 14 residues. The CDR3: CASSLYTGGETQYF. The CDR3, as DNA: TGTGCCAGCAGCTTATATACGGGGGGAGAGACCCAGTACTTC.

This clone was seen a handful of times. Germline and junction disagree at one end, which may indicate a read error. The CDR3 DNA reads TGTGTCAGCGGGTACAGGGGCTACGAGCAGTACTTC. Its protein product is CVSGYRGYEQYF. The V call is TRBV28, the J call TRBJ2-7; the D gene is possibly TRBD1 (7 bases). CDR3 length: 12 residues. Germline loops: CDR1 MDHEN, CDR2 SYDVKM. Filled out from reference TRBV28 and TRBJ2-7, the complete variable domain reads DVKVTQSSRYLVKRTGEKVFLECVQDMDHENMFWYRQDPGLGLRLIYFSYDVKMKEKGDIPEGYSVSREKKERFSLILESASTNQTSMYLCVSGYRGYEQYFGPGTRLTVT.

There are a few counts of this clone. The chain combines TRBV7-2 with TRBJ2-7, with D hard to call. This CDR3 spans 12 amino acids. The V end lost 1 base, the J end lost 5 bases, and 6 bases lay between the germline ends. Germline CDR1 is SGHTA and CDR2 is FQGNSA. The CDR3 region has the DNA TGTGCCAGCAGCTTAGATCTCGACGAGCAGTACTTC. Its protein product is CASSLDLDEQYF.

This clone was detected ten times or more. This sequence joins TRBV30 and TRBJ1-2; possibly TRBD1 for D (5 bases). Trimming took 1 base from V and 6 from J, leaving 21 bases between them. This CDR3 region has 16 residues. Germline CDR1 GTSNPN, CDR2 SVGIG (reference sequence). The CDR3 sequence is CAWSDPPDGGTHGYTF. The CDR3 coding sequence is TGTGCCTGGAGTGACCCACCGGATGGGGGGACCCATGGCTACACCTTC.

V usage is TRBV28 and J usage is TRBJ2-2; D is uncertain. The V gene lost 3 bases and the J gene lost 12 bases, with 14 bases spanning the gap. This CDR3 is 13 amino acids long. Germline V gene lookup returns CDR1 MDHEN and CDR2 SYDVKM. Here the CDR3 DNA reads TGTGCCAGCAGTTTGGTGGGCACCGGTCAGCTGTTTTTT. It is translated as CASSLVGTGQLFF.

The gene calls are TRBV13 and TRBJ2-3; maybe TRBD2 (5 bases). Germline values: CDR1 PRHDT, CDR2 FYEKMQ (reference sequence). With 2 bases removed from V and 2 bases from J, the gap between germline ends came to 17 bases. CDR3 length: 17 amino acids. This chain's CDR3 is CASSLSSLAAFTDTQYF. CDR3 coding DNA: TGTGCCAGCAGCTTAAGTTCGCTAGCAGCTTTCACAGATACGCAGTATTTT.

This clone was seen ten or more times. This sequence joins TRBV3-1 and TRBJ1-1; D is undetermined. V shed 1 base and J shed 6 bases, with 9 bases lying between them. The CDR3 totals 13 residues. Germline V gene data show CDR1 as LGHDT and CDR2 as YNNKEL (reference sequence). The CDR3 bases are TGTGCCAGCAGCCAAGGGGGTACGCCTGAAGCTTTCTTT. This gives the protein CASSQGGTPEAFF.

J is TRBJ2-7 and V is TRBV5-1, with TRBD2 identical over 9 bases. The CDR3 totals 18 residues. V was clipped by 0 bases and J by 4 bases; unmatched bases: 14. Germline V gives CDR1 SGHRS, CDR2 YFSETQ. The CDR3 sequence is CASSLDKPSGTFAYEQYF. The CDR3 DNA is TGCGCCAGCAGCTTGGACAAGCCTAGCGGGACCTTTGCATACGAGCAGTACTTC.

Ten or more counts support this clone. V usage is TRBV20-1 and J usage is TRBJ2-7, with D perhaps TRBD2 (5 bases). Germline CDR1 reads DFQATT; CDR2 reads SNEGSKA (reference sequence). V lost 0 bases and J lost 3, with 15 bases in between. The CDR3 totals 15 residues. Here the CDR3 reads CSARDSPSLFYEQYF. The CDR3 bases are TGCAGTGCTAGAGATAGCCCTAGCCTTTTCTACGAGCAGTACTTC.

The chain has TRBV6-1 and TRBJ2-3; D is possibly TRBD2 (5 bases). The CDR3 runs to 15 residues. V dropped 7 bases and J dropped 5 bases, with 19 bases sitting between them. Looked up from germline, CDR1 is MNHNS and CDR2 is SASEGT. Written as DNA, the CDR3 is TGTGCCAGCAAGGACCGCGTTCTCAGCGGAGATACGCAGTATTTT. As protein: CASKDRVLSGDTQYF.

This clone was observed a few times. V gene TRBV6-6 combines with J gene TRBJ1-2; TRBD1 is a possible D gene (5 bases). With 6 bases removed from V and 12 bases from J, the gap between germline ends came to 20 bases. The CDR3 consists of 13 residues. Germline CDR1 MNHNY, CDR2 SVGAGI (reference sequence). CDR3 nucleotides: TGTGCCAGCAGCTTAGTCGGAGGGACCCCCCACACCTTC. Its translation: CASSLVGGTPHTF.

At least ten counts were recorded for this clone. This chain uses TRBV9 with TRBJ2-1, with TRBD2 matching over 9 bases. CDR1 SGDLS and CDR2 YYNGEE come from the germline V gene. After removal of 4 bases from V and 5 bases from J, the junction contained 7 bases not matched to a gene. The CDR3 covers 15 residues. The CDR3 DNA reads as TGTGCCAGCAGCCATAGCGGGAGTGTACACAATGAGCAGTTCTTC. Translated: CASSHSGSVHNEQFF.

Many counts were recorded for this clone. V and J are TRBV7-9 and TRBJ1-1; D is possibly TRBD1 (6 bases). Germline loops: CDR1 SEHNR, CDR2 FQNEAQ (reference sequence). This CDR3 has 14 residues. V was clipped by 5 bases and J by 7 bases, with 17 bases between them. The CDR3 sequence is CASSDNTRGGEAFF. The DNA of the CDR3 is TGTGCCAGCAGCGACAACACCCGAGGGGGTGAAGCTTTCTTT.

This clone was observed a few times. The chain joins TRBV3-1 to TRBJ1-6; 9 nucleotides agree with TRBD1. This CDR3 is built from 14 residues. In germline, CDR1 is LGHDT, CDR2 YNNKEL (reference sequence). V lost 7 bases, J lost 9 bases, and 7 bases stayed unmatched. The CDR3 DNA reads as TGTGCCAGCATCCTTACAGGGGGCGGTTCACCCCTCCACTTT. Translated, it gives CASILTGGGSPLHF.

This clone occurred many times. Compared with germline, one end of the junction differs, possibly owing to a read error. Other nucleotide sequences from this sample produce the same CDR3. J is TRBJ2-7 and V is TRBV20-1, with 7 positions matching TRBD1. From germline, CDR1 is DFQATT and CDR2 SNEGSKA (reference sequence). The CDR3 length is 13 residues. The CDR3 sequence: CSARDRYSYEQYF. CDR3 coding DNA: TGCAGTGCTCGGGACAGATACTCCTACGAGCAGTACTTT.

The chain recombines TRBV6-1 with TRBJ2-7; 10 bases map to TRBD1. CDR1 is MNHNS, CDR2 SASEGT, per germline. The ends lost 5 bases at V and 6 bases at J; junction bases unmatched: 7. This CDR3 contains 14 residues. DNA for the CDR3: TGTGCCAGCAGTTCAGGGGACAGGGGTTTCGAGCAGTACTTC. Amino acids: CASSSGDRGFEQYF.

This clone showed up many times. This chain uses TRBV27 with TRBJ2-2; D is unresolved. Germline V gives CDR1 MNHEY, CDR2 SMNVEV (reference sequence). The V and J ends lost 1 base and 6 bases respectively, with 3 bases between them. The CDR3 has 12 residues. CDR3 nucleotide sequence: TGTGCCAGCAGTTTATTCCCCGGGGAGCTGTTTTTT. Amino acid sequence: CASSLFPGELFF.

CDR3 nucleotides: TGTGCCAGCAGCTTTGAGGGGGGCTATGGCTACACCTTC. This codes for CASSFEGGYGYTF. This chain uses TRBV7-8 with TRBJ1-2, with D possibly being TRBD1 (6 bases). Trimming removed 3 bases at V and 4 bases at J, with 9 bases between. The CDR3 runs 13 residues. Per germline, CDR1 SGHVS and CDR2 FQNEAQ.

In its sample, this clone was seen many times. The chain employs TRBV5-6 and TRBJ2-5; TRBD1 matches at 8 bases. The V gene end was trimmed by 4 bases and the J gene end by 5 bases; junction bases not matched to a gene: 7. CDR1 and CDR2 from the germline V gene are SGHDT and YYEEEE. This CDR3 comprises 14 residues. As DNA, the CDR3 is TGTGCCAGCAGCCGGACAGGGAAGGCGGAGACCCAGTACTTC. Translation gives CASSRTGKAETQYF. The whole variable domain, filled in from reference TRBV5-6 and TRBJ2-5, reads DAGVTQSPTHLIKTRGQQVTLRCSPKSGHDTVSWYQQALGQGPQFIFQYYEEEERQRGNFPDRFSGHQFPNYSSELNVNALLLGDSALYLCASSRTGKAETQYFGPGTRLLVL.